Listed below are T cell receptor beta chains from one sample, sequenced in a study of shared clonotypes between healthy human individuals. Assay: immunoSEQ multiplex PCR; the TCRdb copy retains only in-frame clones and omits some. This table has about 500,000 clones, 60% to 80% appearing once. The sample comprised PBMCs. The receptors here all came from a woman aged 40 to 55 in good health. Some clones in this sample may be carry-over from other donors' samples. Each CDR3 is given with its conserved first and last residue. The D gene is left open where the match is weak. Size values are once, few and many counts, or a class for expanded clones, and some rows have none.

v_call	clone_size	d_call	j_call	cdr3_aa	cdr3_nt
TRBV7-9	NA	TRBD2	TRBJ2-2	CASILAGGPSGELFF	TGTGCCAGCATCCTAGCGGGAGGGCCGTCCGGGGAGCTGTTTTTT
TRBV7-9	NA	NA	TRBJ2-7	CASSSTDYEQYF	TGTGCCAGCAGCTCTACAGATTACGAGCAGTACTTC
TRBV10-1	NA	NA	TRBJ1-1	CASSPTGNTEAFF	TGCGCCAGCAGTCCGACAGGGAACACTGAAGCTTTCTTT
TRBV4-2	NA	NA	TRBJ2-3	CASSQGGRDTQYF	TGTGCCAGCAGCCAAGGGGGACGAGATACGCAGTATTTT
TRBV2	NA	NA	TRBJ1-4	CASRGPGLRGEKLFF	TGTGCCAGCAGGGGACCAGGACTCCGAGGTGAAAAACTGTTTTTT
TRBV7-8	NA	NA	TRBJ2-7	CASSLAPRAVYTYEQYF	TGTGCCAGCAGCTTAGCGCCCCGAGCGGTATACACCTACGAGCAGTACTTC
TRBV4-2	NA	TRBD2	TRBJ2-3	CASSQDPRGASTDTQYF	TGTGCCAGCAGCCAAGACCCGCGGGGGGCCAGCACAGATACGCAGTATTTT
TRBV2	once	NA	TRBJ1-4	CASSVRGGEKLFF	TGTGCCAGCAGTGTTAGAGGCGGAGAAAAACTGTTTTTT
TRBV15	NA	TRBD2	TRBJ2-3	CATSRDPMTSGGTDTQYF	TGTGCCACCAGCAGAGATCCCATGACTAGCGGGGGCACAGATACGCAGTATTTT
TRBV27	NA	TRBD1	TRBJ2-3	CASSSDRGSTDTQYF	TGTGCCAGCAGTTCGGACAGGGGGAGCACAGATACGCAGTATTTT
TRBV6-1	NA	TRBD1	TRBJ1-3	CASSETGSIYF	TGTGCCAGCAGTGAGACAGGGTCGATATATTTT
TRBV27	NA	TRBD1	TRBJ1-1	CASSLDRGANTEAFF	TGTGCCAGCAGTTTGGACAGGGGCGCGAACACTGAAGCTTTCTTT
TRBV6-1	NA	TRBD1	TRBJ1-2	CASSAGQGPYGYTF	TGTGCCAGCAGTGCGGGACAGGGGCCGTATGGCTACACCTTC
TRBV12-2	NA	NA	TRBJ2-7	CASRFPGSEQYF	TGTGCAAGTCGCTTCCCAGGCTCCGAGCAGTACTTC
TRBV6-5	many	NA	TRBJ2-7	CASSQRYSSYEQYF	TGTGCCAGCAGCCAGCGGTATTCCTCCTACGAGCAGTACTTC
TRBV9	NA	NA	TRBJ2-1	CASSGRDPRFNEQFF	TGTGCCAGCAGCGGCCGGGACCCAAGGTTCAATGAGCAGTTCTTC
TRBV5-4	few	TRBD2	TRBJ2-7	CASSLVGLAGQQYF	TGTGCCAGCAGCTTGGTGGGACTAGCGGGACAGCAGTACTTC
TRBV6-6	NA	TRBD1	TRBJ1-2	CASSNPTGGSYGYTF	TGTGCCAGCAGTAACCCGACAGGGGGCAGCTATGGCTACACCTTC
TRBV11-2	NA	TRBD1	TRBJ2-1	CASSSGTGGLDEQFF	TGTGCCAGCAGTTCGGGGACAGGAGGGTTGGATGAGCAGTTCTTC
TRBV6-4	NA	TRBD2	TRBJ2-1	CATSRASGSDEQFF	TGTGCCACCTCCCGGGCTAGCGGGAGTGATGAGCAGTTCTTC
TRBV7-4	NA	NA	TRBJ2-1	CASSLDSGAQRSELGYNEQFF	TGTGCCAGCAGCTTAGATTCCGGGGCCCAGCGCAGCGAGTTGGGTTACAATGAGCAGTTCTTC
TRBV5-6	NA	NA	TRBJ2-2	CASSLDSFGVATGELFF	TGTGCCAGCAGCTTAGACAGTTTCGGTGTCGCCACCGGGGAGCTGTTTTTT
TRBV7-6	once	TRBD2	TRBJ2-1	CASSLELLAGDWEQFF	TGTGCCAGCAGCTTAGAGCTTCTAGCGGGAGATTGGGAGCAGTTCTTC
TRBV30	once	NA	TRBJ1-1	CAWRYRVATEAFF	TGTGCCTGGAGGTACAGGGTTGCCACTGAAGCTTTCTTT
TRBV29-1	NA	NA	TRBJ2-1	CSAPGGYNEQFF	TGCAGCGCCCCTGGGGGGTACAATGAGCAGTTCTTC
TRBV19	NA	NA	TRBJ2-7	CASSETGNTYEQYF	TGTGCCAGTAGTGAGACAGGTAACACCTACGAGCAGTACTTC
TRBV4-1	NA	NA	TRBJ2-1	CASSQARNSYNEQFF	TGCGCCAGCAGCCAAGCGCGCAACTCCTACAATGAGCAGTTCTTC
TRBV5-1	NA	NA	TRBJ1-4	CASSLGGAFNEKLFF	TGCGCCAGCAGCTTGGGGGGAGCCTTTAATGAAAAACTGTTTTTT
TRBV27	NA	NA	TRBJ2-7	CASSPTTYEQYF	TGTGCCAGCAGTCCCACAACCTACGAGCAGTACTTC
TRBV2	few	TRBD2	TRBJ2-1	CASYGLAGGSSYNEQFF	TGTGCCAGCTACGGACTAGCGGGAGGGAGCTCCTACAATGAGCAGTTCTTC
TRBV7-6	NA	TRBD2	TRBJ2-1	CASSSLGGEKQFF	TGTGCCAGCAGCTCGCTCGGGGGGGAGAAGCAGTTCTTC
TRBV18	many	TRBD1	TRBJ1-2	CASSPTGGYGYTF	TGTGCCAGCTCACCCACAGGGGGCTATGGCTACACCTTC
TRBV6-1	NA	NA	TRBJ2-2	CASSEWGRREIYTGELFF	TGTGCCAGCAGTGAATGGGGAAGGCGGGAAATATACACCGGGGAGCTGTTTTTT
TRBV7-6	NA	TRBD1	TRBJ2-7	CASSSGTGPNYEQYF	TGTGCCAGCAGCTCCGGGACAGGGCCTAACTACGAGCAGTACTTC
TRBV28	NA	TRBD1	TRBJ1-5	CASSLTPGQASNQPQHF	TGTGCCAGCAGCCTAACACCGGGACAGGCGAGCAATCAGCCCCAGCATTTT
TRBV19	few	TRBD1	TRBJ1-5	CASSTPDRDNQPQHF	TGTGCCAGTAGTACCCCGGACAGGGACAATCAGCCCCAGCATTTT
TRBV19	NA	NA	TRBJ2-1	CASSRVYNEQFF	TGTGCCAGTAGTAGGGTTTACAATGAGCAGTTCTTC
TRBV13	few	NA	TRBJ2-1	CASSFRGWGSSYNEQFF	TGTGCCAGCAGCTTCCGGGGCTGGGGGAGCTCCTACAATGAGCAGTTCTTC